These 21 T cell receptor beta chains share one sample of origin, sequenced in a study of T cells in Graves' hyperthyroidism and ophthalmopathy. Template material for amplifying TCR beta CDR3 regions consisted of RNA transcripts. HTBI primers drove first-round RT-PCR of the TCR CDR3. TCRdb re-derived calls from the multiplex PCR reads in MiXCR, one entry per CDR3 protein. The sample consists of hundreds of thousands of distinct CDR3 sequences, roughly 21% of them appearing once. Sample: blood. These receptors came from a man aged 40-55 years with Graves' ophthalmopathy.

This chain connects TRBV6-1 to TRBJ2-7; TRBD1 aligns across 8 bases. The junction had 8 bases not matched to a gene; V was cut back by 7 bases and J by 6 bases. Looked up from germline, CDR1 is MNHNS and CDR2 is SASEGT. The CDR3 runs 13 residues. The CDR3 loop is CASNTGGTSEQYF. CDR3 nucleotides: TGTGCCAGCAACACAGGGGGAACGAGCGAGCAGTACTTC.

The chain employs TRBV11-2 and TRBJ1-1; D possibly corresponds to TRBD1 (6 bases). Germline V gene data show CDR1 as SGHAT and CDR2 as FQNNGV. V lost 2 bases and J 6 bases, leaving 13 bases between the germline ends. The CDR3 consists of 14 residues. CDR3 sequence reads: CASSLRQGFAEAFF. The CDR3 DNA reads TGTGCCAGCAGCTTACGGCAGGGGTTCGCTGAAGCTTTCTTT.

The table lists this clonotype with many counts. CDR3 DNA: TGTGCCAGCAGATCCGGGGCGAACCCCAATCAGCCCCAGCATTTT. This translates into CASRSGANPNQPQHF. The chain couples TRBV6-2 or TRBV6-3 to TRBJ1-5; TRBD1 might be the D (5 bases). CDR3 length: 15 residues. V was trimmed by 6 bases and J by 3 bases, leaving 15 bases between them. CDR1 MNHEY and CDR2 SVGEGT come from the germline V gene.

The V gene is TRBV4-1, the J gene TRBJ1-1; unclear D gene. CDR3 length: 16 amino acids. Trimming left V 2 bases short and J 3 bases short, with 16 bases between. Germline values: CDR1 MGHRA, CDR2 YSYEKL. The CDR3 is CASSQPTLRGYTEAFF. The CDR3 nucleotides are TGCGCCAGCAGCCAACCCACCCTGCGGGGTTACACTGAAGCTTTCTTT.

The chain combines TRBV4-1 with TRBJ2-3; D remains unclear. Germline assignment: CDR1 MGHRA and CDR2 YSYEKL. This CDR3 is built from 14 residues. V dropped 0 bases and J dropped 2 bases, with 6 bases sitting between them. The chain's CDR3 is CASSQEGITDTQYF. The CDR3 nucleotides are TGCGCCAGCAGCCAAGAAGGGATCACAGATACGCAGTATTTT.

In DNA, the CDR3 is TGTGCCAGCAAAGCGAATTCACCCCTCCACTTT. Translated, it gives CASKANSPLHF. The rearrangement links TRBV28 to TRBJ1-6, with D unresolved. V shed 7 bases and J shed 7 bases, with 5 bases lying between them. Germline-derived CDR1 and CDR2 are MDHEN and SYDVKM. The CDR3 sequence is 11 residues long.

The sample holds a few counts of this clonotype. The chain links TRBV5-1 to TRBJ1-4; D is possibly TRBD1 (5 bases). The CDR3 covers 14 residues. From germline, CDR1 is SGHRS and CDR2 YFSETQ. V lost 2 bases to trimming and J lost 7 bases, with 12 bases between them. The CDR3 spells CASSFGGIPEKLFF. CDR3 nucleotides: TGCGCCAGCAGCTTTGGGGGAATTCCTGAAAAACTGTTTTTT.

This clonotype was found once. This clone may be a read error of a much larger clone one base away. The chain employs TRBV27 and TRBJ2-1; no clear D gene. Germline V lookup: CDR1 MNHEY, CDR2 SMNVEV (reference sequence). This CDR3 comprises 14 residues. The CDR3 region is CASSSGPLGNERFF. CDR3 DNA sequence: TGTGCCAGCAGCTCAGGCCCCTTGGGCAATGAGCGGTTCTTC.

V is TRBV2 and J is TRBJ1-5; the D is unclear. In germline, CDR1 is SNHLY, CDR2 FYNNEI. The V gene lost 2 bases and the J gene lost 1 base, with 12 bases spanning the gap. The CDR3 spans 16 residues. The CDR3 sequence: CASSETGRWSNQPQHF. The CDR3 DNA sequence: TGTGCCAGCAGTGAAACCGGTAGATGGAGCAATCAGCCCCAGCATTTT. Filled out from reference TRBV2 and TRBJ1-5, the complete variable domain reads EPEVTQTPSHQVTQMGQEVILRCVPISNHLYFYWYRQILGQKVEFLVSFYNNEISEKSEIFDDQFSVERPDGSNFTLKIRSTKLEDSAMYFCASSETGRWSNQPQHFGDGTRLSIL.

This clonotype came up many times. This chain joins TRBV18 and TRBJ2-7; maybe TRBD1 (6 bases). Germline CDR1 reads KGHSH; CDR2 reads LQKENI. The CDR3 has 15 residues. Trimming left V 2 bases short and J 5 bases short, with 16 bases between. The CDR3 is CASSPYQGTPDEQYF. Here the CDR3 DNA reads TGTGCCAGCTCACCATATCAGGGGACGCCTGACGAGCAGTACTTC.

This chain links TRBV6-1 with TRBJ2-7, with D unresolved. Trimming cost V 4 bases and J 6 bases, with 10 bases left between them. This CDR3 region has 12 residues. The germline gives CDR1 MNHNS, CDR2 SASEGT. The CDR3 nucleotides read TGTGCCAGCAGTGCCGTAGGGTTCGAGCAGTACTTC. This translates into CASSAVGFEQYF.

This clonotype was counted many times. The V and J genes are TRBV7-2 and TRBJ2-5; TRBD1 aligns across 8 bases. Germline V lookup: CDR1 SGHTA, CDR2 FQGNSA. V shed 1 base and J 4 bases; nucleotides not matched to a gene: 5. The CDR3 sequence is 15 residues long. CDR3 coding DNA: TGTGCCAGCAGCTTAGGAGGCAGGGGGCGAGAGACCCAGTACTTC. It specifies CASSLGGRGRETQYF.

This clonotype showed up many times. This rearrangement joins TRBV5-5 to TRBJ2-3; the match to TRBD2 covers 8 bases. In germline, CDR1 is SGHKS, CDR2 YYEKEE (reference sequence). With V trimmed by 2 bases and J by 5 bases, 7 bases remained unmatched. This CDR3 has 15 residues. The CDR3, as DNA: TGTGCCAGCAGCTTAGGCGGGGGGCCGGAAGATACGCAGTATTTT. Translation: CASSLGGGPEDTQYF.

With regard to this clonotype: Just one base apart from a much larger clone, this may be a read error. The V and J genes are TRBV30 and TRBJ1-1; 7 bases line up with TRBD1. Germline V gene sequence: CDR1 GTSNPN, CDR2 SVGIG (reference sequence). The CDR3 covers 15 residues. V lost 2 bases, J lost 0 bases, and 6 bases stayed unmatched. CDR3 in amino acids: CAWSLAGQLNTEAFF. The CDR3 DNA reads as TGTGCCTGGAGTCTTGCGGGACAGCTGAACACTGAAGCTTTCTTT.

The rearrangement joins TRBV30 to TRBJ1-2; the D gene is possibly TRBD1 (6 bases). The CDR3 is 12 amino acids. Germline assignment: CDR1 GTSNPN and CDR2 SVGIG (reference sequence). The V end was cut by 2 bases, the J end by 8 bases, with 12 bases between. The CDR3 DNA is TGTGCCTGGAGTCCTCACAGGGAAGGCTACACCTTC. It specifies CAWSPHREGYTF. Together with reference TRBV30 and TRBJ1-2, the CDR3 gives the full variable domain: SQTIHQWPATLVQPVGSPLSLECTVEGTSNPNLYWYRQAAGRGLQLLFYSVGIGQISSEVPQNLSASRPQDRQFILSSKKLLLSDSGFYLCAWSPHREGYTFGSGTRLTVV.

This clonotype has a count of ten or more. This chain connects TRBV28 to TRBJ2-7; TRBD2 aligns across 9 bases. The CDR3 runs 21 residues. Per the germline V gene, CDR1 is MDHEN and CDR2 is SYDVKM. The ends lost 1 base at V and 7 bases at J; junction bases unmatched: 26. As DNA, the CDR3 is TGTGCCAGCAGTTTATACGGGGGGAGACTATCGCGGGAGGGCCAGAATAAGGAGCAGTACTTC. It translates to CASSLYGGRLSREGQNKEQYF.

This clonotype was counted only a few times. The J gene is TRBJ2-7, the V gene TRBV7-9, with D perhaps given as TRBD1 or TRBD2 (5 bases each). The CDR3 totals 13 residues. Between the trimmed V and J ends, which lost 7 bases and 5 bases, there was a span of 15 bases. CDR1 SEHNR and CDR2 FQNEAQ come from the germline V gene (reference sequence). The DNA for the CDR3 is TGTGCCAGCACTCACCTGGGGGTCGACGAGCAGTACTTC. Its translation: CASTHLGVDEQYF.

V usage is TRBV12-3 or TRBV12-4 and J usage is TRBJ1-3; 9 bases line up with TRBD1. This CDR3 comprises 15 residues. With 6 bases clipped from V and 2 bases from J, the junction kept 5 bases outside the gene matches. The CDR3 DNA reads TGTGCCAGCAGGAGACAGGGGGGGACTGGAAACACCATATATTTT. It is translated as CASRRQGGTGNTIYF.

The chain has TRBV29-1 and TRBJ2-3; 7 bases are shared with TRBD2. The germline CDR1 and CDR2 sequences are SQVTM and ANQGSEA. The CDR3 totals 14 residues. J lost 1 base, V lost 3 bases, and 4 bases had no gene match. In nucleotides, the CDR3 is TGCAGCGTTGAGACCAGCGGGGGCACAGATACGCAGTATTTT. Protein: CSVETSGGTDTQYF.

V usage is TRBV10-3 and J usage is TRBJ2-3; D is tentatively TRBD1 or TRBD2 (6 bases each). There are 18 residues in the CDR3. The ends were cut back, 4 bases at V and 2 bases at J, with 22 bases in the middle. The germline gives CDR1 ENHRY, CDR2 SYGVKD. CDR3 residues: CAISVSWIGGTSTDTQYF. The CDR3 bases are TGTGCCATCAGTGTCTCCTGGATCGGGGGCACCTCCACAGATACGCAGTATTTT.

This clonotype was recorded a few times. The CDR3 sequence is CASSWTNSYEQYF. The CDR3 DNA reads TGCGCCAGCAGCTGGACGAACTCCTACGAGCAGTACTTC. The rearrangement uses TRBV5-1 and TRBJ2-7; D remains ambiguous. The CDR3 covers 13 residues. Germline CDR1 reads SGHRS; CDR2 reads YFSETQ. V gave up 3 bases and J gave up 0 bases, with 7 bases separating them. The full variable domain, in which reference TRBV5-1 and TRBJ2-7 provide the parts outside the CDR3, is KAGVTQTPRYLIKTRGQQVTLSCSPISGHRSVSWYQQTPGQGLQFLFEYFSETQRNKGNFPGRFSGRQFSNSRSEMNVSTLELGDSALYLCASSWTNSYEQYFGPGTRLTVT.